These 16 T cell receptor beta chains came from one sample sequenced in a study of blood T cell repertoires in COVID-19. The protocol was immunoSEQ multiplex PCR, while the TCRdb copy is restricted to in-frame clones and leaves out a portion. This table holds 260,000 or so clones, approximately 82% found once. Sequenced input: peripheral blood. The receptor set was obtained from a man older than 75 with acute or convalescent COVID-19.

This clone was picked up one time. CDR3 region: CASTETGGSFAGNQPQHF. DNA for the CDR3: TGTGCCAGCACCGAGACAGGGGGCTCTTTCGCGGGGAATCAGCCCCAGCATTTT. The chain joins TRBV28 to TRBJ1-5; 10 positions agree with TRBD1. In germline, CDR1 is MDHEN, CDR2 SYDVKM. This CDR3 has 18 residues. Trimming took 7 bases from V and 4 from J; bases not matched to a gene: 16.

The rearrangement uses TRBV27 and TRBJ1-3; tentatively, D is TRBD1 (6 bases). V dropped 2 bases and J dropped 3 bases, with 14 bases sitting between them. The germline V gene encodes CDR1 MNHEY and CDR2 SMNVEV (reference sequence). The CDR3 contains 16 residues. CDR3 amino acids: CASSLTGKLSGNTIYF. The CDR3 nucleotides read TGTGCCAGCAGTTTAACAGGGAAGTTGAGTGGAAACACCATATATTTT.

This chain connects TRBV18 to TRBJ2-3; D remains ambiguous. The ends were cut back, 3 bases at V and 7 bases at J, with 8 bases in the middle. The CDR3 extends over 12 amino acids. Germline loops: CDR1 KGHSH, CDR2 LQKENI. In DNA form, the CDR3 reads TGTGCCAGCTCACCGACAAGAAATACGCAGTATTTT. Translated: CASSPTRNTQYF. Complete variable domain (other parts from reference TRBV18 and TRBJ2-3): NAGVMQNPRHLVRRRGQEARLRCSPMKGHSHVYWYRQLPEEGLKFMVYLQKENIIDESGMPKERFSAEFPKEGPSILRIQQVVRGDSAAYFCASSPTRNTQYFGPGTRLTVL.

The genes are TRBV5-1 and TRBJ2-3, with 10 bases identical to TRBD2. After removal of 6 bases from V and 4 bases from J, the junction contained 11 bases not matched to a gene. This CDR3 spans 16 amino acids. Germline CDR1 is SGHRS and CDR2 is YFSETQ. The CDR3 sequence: CASNPRAGGSADTQYF. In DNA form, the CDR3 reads TGCGCCAGCAATCCTCGAGCGGGAGGGTCCGCAGATACGCAGTATTTT.

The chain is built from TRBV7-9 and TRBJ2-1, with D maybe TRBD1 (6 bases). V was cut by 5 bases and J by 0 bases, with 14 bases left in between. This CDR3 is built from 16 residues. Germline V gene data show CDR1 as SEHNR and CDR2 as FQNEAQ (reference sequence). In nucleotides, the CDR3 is TGTGCCAGCAGCGGAGGACAGAGGAGCTCCTACAATGAGCAGTTCTTC. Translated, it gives CASSGGQRSSYNEQFF.

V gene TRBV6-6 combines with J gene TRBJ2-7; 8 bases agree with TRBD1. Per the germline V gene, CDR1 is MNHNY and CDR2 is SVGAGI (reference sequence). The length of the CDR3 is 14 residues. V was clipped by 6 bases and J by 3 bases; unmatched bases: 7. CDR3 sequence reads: CASSNPDRVYEQYF. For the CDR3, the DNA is TGTGCCAGCAGCAACCCGGACAGGGTCTACGAGCAGTACTTC.

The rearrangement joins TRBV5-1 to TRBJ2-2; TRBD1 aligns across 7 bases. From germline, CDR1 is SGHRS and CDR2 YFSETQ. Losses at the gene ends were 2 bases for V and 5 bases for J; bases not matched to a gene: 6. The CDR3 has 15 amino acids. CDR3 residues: CASSLGTGETGELFF. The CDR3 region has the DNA TGCGCCAGCAGCTTAGGTACAGGGGAAACCGGGGAGCTGTTTTTT.

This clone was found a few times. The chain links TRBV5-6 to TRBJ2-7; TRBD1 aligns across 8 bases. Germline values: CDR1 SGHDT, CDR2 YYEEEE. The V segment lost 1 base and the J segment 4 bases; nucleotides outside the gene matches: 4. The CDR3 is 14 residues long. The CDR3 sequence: CASSLPGQEYEQYF. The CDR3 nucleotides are TGTGCCAGCAGCTTGCCGGGACAGGAGTACGAGCAGTACTTC. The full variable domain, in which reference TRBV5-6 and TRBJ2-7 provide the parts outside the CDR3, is DAGVTQSPTHLIKTRGQQVTLRCSPKSGHDTVSWYQQALGQGPQFIFQYYEEEERQRGNFPDRFSGHQFPNYSSELNVNALLLGDSALYLCASSLPGQEYEQYFGPGTRLTVT.

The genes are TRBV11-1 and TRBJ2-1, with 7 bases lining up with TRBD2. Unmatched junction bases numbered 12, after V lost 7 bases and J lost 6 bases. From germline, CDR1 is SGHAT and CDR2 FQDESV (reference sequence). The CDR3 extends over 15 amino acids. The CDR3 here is CASTSGPAGFNEQFF. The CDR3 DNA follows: TGTGCCAGCACCTCCGGCCCAGCGGGGTTCAATGAGCAGTTCTTC. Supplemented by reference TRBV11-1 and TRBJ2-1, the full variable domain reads EAEVAQSPRYKITEKSQAVAFWCDPISGHATLYWYRQILGQGPELLVQFQDESVVDDSQLPKDRFSAERLKGVDSTLKIQPAELGDSAMYLCASTSGPAGFNEQFFGPGTRLTVL.

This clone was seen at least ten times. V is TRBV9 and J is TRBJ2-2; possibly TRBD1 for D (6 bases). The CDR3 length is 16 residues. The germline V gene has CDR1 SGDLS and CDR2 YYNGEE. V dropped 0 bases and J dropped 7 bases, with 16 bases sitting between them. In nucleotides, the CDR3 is TGTGCCAGCAGCGTAGGGCAGGGGCCCGTTAGCGGGGAGCTGTTTTTT. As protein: CASSVGQGPVSGELFF.

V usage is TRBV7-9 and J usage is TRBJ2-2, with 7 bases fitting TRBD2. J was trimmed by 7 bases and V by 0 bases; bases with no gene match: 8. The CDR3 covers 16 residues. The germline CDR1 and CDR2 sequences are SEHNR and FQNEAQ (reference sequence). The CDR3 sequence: CASSLASSGRNGELFF. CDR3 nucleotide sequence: TGTGCCAGCAGCTTAGCATCTAGCGGTCGGAACGGGGAGCTGTTTTTT.

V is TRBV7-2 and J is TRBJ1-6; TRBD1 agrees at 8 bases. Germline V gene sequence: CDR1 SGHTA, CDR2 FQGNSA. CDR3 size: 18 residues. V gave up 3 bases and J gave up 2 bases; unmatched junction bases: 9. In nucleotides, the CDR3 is TGTGCCAGCAGCTTCGGGCGCCCAGGGGGCGCCTATAATTCACCCCTCCACTTT. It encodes CASSFGRPGGAYNSPLHF.

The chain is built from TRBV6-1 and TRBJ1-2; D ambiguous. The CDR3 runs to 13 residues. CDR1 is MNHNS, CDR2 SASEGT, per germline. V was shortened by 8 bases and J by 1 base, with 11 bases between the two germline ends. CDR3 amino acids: CASENGVNYGYTF. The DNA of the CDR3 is TGTGCCAGCGAAAACGGGGTTAACTATGGCTACACCTTC.

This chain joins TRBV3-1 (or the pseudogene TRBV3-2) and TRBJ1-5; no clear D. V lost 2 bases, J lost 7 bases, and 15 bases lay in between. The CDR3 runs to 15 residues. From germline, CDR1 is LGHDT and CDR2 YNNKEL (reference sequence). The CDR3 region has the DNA TGTGCCAGCAGCCAAACTCAGGTTTTAGGACAGCCCCAGCATTTT. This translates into CASSQTQVLGQPQHF.

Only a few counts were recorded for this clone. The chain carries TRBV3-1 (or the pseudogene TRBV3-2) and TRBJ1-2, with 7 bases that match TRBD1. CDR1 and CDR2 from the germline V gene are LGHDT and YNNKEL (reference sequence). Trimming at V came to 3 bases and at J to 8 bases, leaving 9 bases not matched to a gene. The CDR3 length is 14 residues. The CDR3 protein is CASSHPLTGLGYTF. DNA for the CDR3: TGTGCCAGCAGCCACCCACTGACAGGGCTCGGCTACACCTTC.

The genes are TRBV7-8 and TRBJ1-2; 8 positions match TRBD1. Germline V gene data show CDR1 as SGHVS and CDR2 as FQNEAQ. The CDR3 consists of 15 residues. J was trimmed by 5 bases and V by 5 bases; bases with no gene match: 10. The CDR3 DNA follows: TGTGCCAGCAGCATGGGACAGGTTGTTGGGTATGGCTACACCTTC. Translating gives CASSMGQVVGYGYTF.